This T cell receptor beta chain was sequenced in a study of cytotoxic CD8 clonotypes in ibrutinib-treated CLL. Study context: Of a cohort that held 10 to 12 relapsed/refractory and roughly 14 treatment-naive patients, about 18 were IGHV unmutated. Following a median around twelve months of treatment, with a range of 6 to 36, response samples were taken. Overall study findings and caveats: Contraction or stability on treatment was seen for public clonotypes, which were uncommon. Baseline clonality, higher than in age-matched healthy donors, tracked circulating CD8+ T-cell counts.

The CDR3 covers 14 residues. Germline V gene lookup returns CDR1 MGHDK and CDR2 SYGVNS. Trimming removed 4 bases at V and 1 base at J, with 8 bases between. Measured with immunoSEQ multiplex PCR; TCRdb has only the in-frame clones, and not every one. This table has roughly 100,000 clones, 70% to 85% appearing once. Regarding this clone: Its matching antigen is unknown.

The chain couples TRBV25-1 to TRBJ1-5; D is undetermined. The TCR sequence derives from a human donor with chronic lymphocytic leukemia. The source material was PBMCs, sampled after 12 months of ibrutinib treatment. The CDR3 bases are TGTGCCAGCAGTGTACGGCGAAGCAATCAGCCCCAGCATTTT. Encoded protein: CASSVRRSNQPQHF.